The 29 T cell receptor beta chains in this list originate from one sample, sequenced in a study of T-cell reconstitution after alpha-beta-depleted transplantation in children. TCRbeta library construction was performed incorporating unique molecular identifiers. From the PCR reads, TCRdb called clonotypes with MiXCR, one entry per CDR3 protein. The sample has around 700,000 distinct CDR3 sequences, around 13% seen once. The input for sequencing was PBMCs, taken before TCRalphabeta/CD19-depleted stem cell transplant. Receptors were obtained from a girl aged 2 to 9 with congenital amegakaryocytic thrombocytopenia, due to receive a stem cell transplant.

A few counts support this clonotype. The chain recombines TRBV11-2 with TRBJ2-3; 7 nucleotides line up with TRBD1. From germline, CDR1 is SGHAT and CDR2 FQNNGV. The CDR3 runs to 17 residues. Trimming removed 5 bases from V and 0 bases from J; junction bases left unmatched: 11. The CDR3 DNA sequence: TGTGCCAGCAGCAAGAAACTGACAGGGCCTAGCACAGATACGCAGTATTTT. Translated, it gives CASSKKLTGPSTDTQYF.

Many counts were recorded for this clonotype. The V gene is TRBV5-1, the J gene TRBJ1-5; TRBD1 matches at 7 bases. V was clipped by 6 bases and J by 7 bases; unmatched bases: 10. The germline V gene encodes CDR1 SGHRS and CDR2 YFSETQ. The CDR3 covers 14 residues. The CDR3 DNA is TGCGCCAGCACCTTTCCCCAGGGGGGCCAGCCCCAGCATTTT. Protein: CASTFPQGGQPQHF. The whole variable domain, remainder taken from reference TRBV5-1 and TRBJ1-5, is KAGVTQTPRYLIKTRGQQVTLSCSPISGHRSVSWYQQTPGQGLQFLFEYFSETQRNKGNFPGRFSGRQFSNSRSEMNVSTLELGDSALYLCASTFPQGGQPQHFGDGTRLSIL.

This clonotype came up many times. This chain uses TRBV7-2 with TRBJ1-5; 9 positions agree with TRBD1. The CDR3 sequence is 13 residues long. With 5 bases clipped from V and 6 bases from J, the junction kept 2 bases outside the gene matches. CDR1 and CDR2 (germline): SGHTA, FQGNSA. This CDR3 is CASSMGQGQPQHF. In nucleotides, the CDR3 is TGTGCCAGCAGCATGGGACAGGGTCAGCCCCAGCATTTT.

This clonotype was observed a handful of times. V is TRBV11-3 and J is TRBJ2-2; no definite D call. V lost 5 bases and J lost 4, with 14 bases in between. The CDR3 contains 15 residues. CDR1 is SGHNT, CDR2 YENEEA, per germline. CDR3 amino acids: CASSPSGPSTGELFF. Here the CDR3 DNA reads TGTGCCAGCAGCCCATCCGGGCCCTCCACCGGGGAGCTGTTTTTT.

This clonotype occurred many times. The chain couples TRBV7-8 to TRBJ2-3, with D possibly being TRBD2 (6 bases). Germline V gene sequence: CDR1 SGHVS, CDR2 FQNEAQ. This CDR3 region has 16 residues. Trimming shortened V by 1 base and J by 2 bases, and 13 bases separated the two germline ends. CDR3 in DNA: TGTGCCAGCAGCTTAGTGGCTAGCGCGCTCACAGATACGCAGTATTTT. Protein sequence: CASSLVASALTDTQYF.

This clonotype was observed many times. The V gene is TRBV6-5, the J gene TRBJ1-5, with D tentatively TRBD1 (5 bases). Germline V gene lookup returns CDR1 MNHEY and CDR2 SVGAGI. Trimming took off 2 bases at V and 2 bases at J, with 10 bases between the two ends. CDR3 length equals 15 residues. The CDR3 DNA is TGTGCCAGCAGTTACAGGGCGGGGGGCAATCAGCCCCAGCATTTT. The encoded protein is CASSYRAGGNQPQHF.

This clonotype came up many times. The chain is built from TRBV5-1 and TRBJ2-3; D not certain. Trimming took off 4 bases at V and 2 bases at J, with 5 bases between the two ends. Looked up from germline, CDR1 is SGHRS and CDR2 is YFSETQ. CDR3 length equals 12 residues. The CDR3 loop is CASSDHTDTQYF. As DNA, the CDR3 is TGCGCCAGCAGCGATCACACAGATACGCAGTATTTT.

The CDR3: CASSQESSGSSYEQYF. CDR3 nucleotide sequence: TGCGCCAGCAGCCAAGAATCAAGCGGGAGTTCCTACGAGCAGTACTTC. The chain has TRBV4-1 and TRBJ2-7, with TRBD2 matching over 8 bases. There are 16 residues in the CDR3. Per germline, CDR1 MGHRA and CDR2 YSYEKL. J lost 1 base, V lost 0 bases, and 5 bases had no gene match.

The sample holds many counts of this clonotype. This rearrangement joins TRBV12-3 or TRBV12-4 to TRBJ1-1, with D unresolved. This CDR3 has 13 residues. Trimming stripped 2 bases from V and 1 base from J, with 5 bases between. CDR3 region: CASSLKGNTEAFF. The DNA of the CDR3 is TGTGCCAGCAGTTTAAAAGGGAACACTGAAGCTTTCTTT.

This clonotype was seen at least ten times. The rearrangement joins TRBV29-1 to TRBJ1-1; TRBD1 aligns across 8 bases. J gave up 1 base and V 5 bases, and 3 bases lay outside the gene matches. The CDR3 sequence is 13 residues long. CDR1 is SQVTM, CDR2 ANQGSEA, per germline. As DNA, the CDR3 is TGCAGCGTTTTACAGGGGGGGAACACTGAAGCTTTCTTT. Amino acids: CSVLQGGNTEAFF.

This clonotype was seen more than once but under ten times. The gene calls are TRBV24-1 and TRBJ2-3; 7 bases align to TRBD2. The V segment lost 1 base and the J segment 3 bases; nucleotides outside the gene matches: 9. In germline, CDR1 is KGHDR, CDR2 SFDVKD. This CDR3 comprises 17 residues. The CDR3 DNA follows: TGTGCCACCAGTGATTTCGGGCGCGGGAGTGGTACAGATACGCAGTATTTT. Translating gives CATSDFGRGSGTDTQYF.

The CDR3 DNA is TGCAGTGCTCTGGGGCCGACGGACACAGATACGCAGTATTTT. Amino acid sequence: CSALGPTDTDTQYF. The chain couples TRBV20-1 to TRBJ2-3; tentatively, D is TRBD1 (5 bases). This CDR3 comprises 14 residues. CDR1 DFQATT and CDR2 SNEGSKA come from the germline V gene (reference sequence). The V gene lost 5 bases and the J gene lost 2 bases, with 14 bases spanning the gap.

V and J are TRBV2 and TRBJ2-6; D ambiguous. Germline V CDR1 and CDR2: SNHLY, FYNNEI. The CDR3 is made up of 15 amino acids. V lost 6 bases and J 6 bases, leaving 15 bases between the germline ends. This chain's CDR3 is CASSALLGLANVLTF. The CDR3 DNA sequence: TGTGCCAGCAGCGCCTTACTGGGGTTGGCCAACGTCCTGACTTTC.

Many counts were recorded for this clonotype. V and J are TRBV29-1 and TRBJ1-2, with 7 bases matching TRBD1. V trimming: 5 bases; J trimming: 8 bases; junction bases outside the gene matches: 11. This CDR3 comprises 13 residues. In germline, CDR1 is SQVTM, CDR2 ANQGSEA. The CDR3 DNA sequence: TGCAGCGTTCCCCCAACAGGGGTGAAAGGCTACACCTTC. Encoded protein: CSVPPTGVKGYTF.

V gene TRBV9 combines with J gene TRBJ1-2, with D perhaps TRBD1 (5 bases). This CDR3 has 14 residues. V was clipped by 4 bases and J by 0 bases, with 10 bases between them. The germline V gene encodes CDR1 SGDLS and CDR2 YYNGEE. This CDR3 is CASSSRETNYGYTF. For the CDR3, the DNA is TGTGCCAGCAGCAGCAGGGAAACTAACTATGGCTACACCTTC.

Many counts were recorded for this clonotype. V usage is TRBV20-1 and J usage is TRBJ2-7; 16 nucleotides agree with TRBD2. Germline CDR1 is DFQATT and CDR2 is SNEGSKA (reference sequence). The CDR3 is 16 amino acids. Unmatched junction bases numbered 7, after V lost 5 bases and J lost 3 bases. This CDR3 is CSALPGLAGGIYEQYF. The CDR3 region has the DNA TGCAGTGCTTTGCCGGGACTAGCGGGAGGGATCTACGAGCAGTACTTC.

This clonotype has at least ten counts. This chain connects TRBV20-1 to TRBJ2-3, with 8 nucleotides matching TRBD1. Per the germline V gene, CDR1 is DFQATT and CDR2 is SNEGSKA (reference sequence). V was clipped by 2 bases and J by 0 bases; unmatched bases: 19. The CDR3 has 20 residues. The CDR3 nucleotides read TGCAGTGCTAGACCCCTCGAAACAGGGGGTGGTTTGGTCAGCACAGATACGCAGTATTTT. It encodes CSARPLETGGGLVSTDTQYF.

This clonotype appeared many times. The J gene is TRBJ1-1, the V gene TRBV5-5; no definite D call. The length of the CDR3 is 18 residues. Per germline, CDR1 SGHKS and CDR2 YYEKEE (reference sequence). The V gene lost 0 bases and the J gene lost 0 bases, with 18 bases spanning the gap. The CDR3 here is CASSLVYGALALNTEAFF. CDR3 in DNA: TGTGCCAGCAGCTTGGTATATGGCGCACTGGCGTTGAACACTGAAGCTTTCTTT.

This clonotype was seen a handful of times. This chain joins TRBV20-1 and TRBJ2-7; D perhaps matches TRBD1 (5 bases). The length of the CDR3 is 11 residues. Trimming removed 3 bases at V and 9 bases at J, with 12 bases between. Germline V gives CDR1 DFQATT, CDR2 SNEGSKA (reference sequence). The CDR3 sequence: CSASDRGWQYF. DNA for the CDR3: TGCAGTGCTAGTGACAGAGGATGGCAGTACTTC.

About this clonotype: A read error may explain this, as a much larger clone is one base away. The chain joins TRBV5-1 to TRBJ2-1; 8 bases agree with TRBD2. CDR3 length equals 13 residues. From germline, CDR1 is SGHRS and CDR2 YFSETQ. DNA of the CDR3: TGCGCCAGCAGCTTGGCCGGGGGGGCTGAGCAGTCCTTC. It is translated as CASSLAGGAEQSF.

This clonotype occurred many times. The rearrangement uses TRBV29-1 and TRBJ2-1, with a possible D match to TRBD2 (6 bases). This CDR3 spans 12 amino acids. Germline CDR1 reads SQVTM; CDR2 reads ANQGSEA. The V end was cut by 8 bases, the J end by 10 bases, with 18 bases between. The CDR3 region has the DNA TGCAGCATTCGGGAGAACGAAGGGGAGCAGTTCTTC. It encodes CSIRENEGEQFF.

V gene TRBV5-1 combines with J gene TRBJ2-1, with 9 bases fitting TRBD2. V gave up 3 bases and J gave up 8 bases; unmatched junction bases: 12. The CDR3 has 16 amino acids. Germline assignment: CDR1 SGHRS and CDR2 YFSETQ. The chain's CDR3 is CASSSGTSGLRDEQFF. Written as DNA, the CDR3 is TGCGCCAGCAGCTCCGGAACTAGCGGGCTTAGGGATGAGCAGTTCTTC.

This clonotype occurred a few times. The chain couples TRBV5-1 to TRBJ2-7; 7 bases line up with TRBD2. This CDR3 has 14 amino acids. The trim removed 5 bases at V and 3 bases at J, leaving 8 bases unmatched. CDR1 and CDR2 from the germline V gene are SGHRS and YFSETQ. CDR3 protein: CASRRGTTRYEQYF. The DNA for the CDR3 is TGCGCCAGCAGACGCGGGACTACCCGCTACGAGCAGTACTTC.

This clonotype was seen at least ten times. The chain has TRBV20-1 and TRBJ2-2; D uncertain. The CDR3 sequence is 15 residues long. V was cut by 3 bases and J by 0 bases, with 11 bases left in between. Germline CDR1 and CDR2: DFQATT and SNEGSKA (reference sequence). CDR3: CSASLASPNTGELFF. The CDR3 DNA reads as TGCAGTGCTAGTCTTGCCTCCCCGAACACCGGGGAGCTGTTTTTT.

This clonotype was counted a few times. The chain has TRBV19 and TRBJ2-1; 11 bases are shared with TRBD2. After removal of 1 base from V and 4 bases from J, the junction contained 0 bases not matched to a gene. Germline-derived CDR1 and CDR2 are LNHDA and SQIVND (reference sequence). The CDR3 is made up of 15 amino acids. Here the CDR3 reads CASSIGLAGYNEQFF. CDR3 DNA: TGTGCCAGTAGTATAGGACTAGCGGGATACAATGAGCAGTTCTTC.

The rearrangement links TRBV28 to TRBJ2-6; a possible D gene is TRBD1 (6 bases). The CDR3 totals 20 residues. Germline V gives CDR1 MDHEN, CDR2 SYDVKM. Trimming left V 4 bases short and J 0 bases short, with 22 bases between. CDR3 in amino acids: CASSSITLRDIPSGANVLTF. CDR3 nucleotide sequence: TGTGCCAGCAGTTCGATCACCCTCCGGGACATCCCCTCTGGGGCCAACGTCCTGACTTTC.

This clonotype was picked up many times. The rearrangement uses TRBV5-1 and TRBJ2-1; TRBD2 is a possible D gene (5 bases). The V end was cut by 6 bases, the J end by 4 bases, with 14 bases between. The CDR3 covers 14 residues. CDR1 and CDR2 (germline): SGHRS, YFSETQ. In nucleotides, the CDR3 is TGCGCCAGCAATAGACGGACTCCTTACAATGAGCAGTTCTTC. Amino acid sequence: CASNRRTPYNEQFF. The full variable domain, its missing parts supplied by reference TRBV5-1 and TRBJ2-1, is KAGVTQTPRYLIKTRGQQVTLSCSPISGHRSVSWYQQTPGQGLQFLFEYFSETQRNKGNFPGRFSGRQFSNSRSEMNVSTLELGDSALYLCASNRRTPYNEQFFGPGTRLTVL.

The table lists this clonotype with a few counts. The CDR3, as DNA: TGTGCCAGCAATCCGGGACAGGGGACGGAGACCCAGTACTTC. Its translation: CASNPGQGTETQYF. This chain links TRBV12-3 or TRBV12-4 with TRBJ2-5; TRBD1 agrees at 10 bases. The CDR3 contains 14 residues. Trimming removed 7 bases from V and 5 bases from J; junction bases left unmatched: 7.

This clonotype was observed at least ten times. CDR3 sequence: CASSLAGGRNYGYTF. The DNA for the CDR3 is TGTGCCAGCAGTTTAGCAGGGGGCAGGAACTATGGCTACACCTTC. The chain has TRBV28 and TRBJ1-2; TRBD1 agrees at 8 bases. The germline V gene encodes CDR1 MDHEN and CDR2 SYDVKM. This CDR3 spans 15 amino acids. J lost 2 bases, V lost 2 bases, and 4 bases had no gene match.